The source of this T cell receptor beta chain is a study of shared clonotypes between healthy human individuals. Study results and caveats: Few donors limited the genetic and exposure-history diversity represented. Clonotype sharing across a handful of donors was observed for around 4.8% of naive CD4 clonotypes.

Comment on this clone: Its antigen is unidentified.

Per the germline V gene, CDR1 is MNHEY and CDR2 is SVGAGI. This CDR3 has 14 amino acids. V lost 7 bases, J lost 4 bases, and 16 bases lay in between. The table came from immunoSEQ multiplex PCR; TCRdb's copy has only in-frame clones and leaves some out. This repertoire shows about 2.4 million clones, over 85% found once; its top ten account for about 0.39%. Caucasian adults living in Nashville, Tennessee, provided all samples. CD4+ cells underwent separation, giving CD45RA+ naive and CD45RA-negative memory subsets. Sequencing was carried out using naive CD4+ T cells from PBMCs. Stated subset: CD45RA+ positively selected. The V and J genes are TRBV6-5 and TRBJ1-1; D possibly corresponds to TRBD1 (6 bases). The receptor was derived from a man aged 18 to 29 in good health. Some clones in this sample may be carry-over from other donors' samples. The DNA of the CDR3 is TGTGCCAGCACCCACGGTGGCAGGGGCACTGAAGCTTTCTTT. Its protein product is CASTHGGRGTEAFF.